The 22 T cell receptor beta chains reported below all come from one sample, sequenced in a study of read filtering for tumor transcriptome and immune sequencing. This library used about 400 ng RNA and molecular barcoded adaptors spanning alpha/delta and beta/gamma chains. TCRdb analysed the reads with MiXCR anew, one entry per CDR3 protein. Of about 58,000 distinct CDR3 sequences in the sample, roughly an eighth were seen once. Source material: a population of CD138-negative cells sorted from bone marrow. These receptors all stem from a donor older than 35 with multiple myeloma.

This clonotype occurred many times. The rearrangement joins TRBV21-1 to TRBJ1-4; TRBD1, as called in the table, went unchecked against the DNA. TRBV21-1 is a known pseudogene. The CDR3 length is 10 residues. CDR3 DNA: TGTGCCACCCCTGGTGAAAAACTGTTTTTT. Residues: CATPGEKLFF.

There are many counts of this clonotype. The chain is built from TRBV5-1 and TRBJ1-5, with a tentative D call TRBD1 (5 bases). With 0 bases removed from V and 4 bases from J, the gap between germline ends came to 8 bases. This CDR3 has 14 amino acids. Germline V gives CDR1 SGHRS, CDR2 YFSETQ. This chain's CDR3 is CASSLAQGNQPQHF. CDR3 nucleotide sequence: TGCGCCAGCAGCTTGGCTCAGGGAAATCAGCCCCAGCATTTT.

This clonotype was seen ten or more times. Here the CDR3 reads CASSLTPNQPQHF. CDR3 coding DNA: TGTGCCAGCAGCCTCACGCCAAATCAGCCCCAGCATTTT. The chain links TRBV7-2 to TRBJ1-5; D gene uncertain. This CDR3 spans 13 amino acids. Trimming took 5 bases from V and 4 from J, leaving 9 bases between them. Germline loops: CDR1 SGHTA, CDR2 FQGNSA.

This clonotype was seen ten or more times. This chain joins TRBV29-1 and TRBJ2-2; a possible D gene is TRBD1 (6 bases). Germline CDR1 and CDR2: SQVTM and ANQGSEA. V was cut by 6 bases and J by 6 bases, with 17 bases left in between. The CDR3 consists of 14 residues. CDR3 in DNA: TGCAGCGTACGACAGGCGCAGTCCTCCGGGGAGCTGTTTTTT. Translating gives CSVRQAQSSGELFF.

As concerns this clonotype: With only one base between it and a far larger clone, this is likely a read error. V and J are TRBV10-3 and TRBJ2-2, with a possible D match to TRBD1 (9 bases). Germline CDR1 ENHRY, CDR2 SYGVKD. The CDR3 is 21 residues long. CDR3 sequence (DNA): TGTGCCAGCAGTGACTACTTAGCGGGACAGGGACGGTCTAGAAACACCGGGGAGCTGATTTTT. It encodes CASSDYLAGQGRSRNTGELIF.

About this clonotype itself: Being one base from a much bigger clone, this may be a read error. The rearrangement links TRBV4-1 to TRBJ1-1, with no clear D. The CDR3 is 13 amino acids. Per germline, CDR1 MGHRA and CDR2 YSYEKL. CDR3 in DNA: TGCGCCAGCAGCCAAGAAGAGGGCACTGATGCTTTCTTT. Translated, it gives CASSQEEGTDAFF.

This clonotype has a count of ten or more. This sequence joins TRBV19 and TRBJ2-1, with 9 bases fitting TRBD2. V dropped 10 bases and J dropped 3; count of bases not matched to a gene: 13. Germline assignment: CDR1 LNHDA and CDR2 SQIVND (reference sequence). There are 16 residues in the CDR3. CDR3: CATSLSGGGDYNEQFF. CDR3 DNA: TGTGCCACCTCGCTTAGCGGGGGTGGTGACTACAATGAGCAGTTCTTC.

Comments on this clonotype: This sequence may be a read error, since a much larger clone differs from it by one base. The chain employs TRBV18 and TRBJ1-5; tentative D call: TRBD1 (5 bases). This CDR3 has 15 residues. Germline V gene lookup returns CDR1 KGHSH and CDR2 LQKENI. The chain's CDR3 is CASSPGQQSNQLQHF. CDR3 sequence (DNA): TGTGCCAGCTCACCGGGGCAGCAGAGCAATCAGCTCCAGCATTTT.

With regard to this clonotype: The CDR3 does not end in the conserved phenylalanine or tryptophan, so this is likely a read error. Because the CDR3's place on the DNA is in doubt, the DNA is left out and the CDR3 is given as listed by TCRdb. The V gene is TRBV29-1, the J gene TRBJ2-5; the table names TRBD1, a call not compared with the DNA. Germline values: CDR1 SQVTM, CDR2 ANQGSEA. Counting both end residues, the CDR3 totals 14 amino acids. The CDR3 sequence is CSSDSLSSGKTQCI.

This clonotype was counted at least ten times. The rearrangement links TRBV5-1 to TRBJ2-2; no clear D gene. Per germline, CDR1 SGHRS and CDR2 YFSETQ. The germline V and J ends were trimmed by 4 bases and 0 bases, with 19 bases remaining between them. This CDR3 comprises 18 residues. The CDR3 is CASSLNPPEAANTGELFF. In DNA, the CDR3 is TGCGCCAGCAGCCTAAACCCCCCAGAAGCCGCGAACACCGGGGAGCTGTTTTTT.

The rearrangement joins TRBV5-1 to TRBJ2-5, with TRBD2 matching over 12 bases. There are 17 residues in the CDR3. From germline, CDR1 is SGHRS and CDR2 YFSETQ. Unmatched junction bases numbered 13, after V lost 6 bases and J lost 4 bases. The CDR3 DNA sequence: TGCGCCAGCATCTCGCTAGGGACTAGCGGGCCTGCAGAGACCCAGTACTTC. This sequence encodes CASISLGTSGPAETQYF.

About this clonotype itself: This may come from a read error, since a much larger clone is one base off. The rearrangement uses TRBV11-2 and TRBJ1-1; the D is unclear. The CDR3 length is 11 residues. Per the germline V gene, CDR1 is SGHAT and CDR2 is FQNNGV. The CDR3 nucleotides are TGTGCCAGCAGCGTAGAACAGGAAGCTTTCTTT. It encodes CASSVEQEAFF. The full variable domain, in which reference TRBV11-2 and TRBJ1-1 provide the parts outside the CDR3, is EAGVAQSPRYKIIEKRQSVAFWCNPISGHATLYWYQQILGQGPKLLIQFQNNGVVDDSQLPKDRFSAERLKGVDSTLKIQPAKLEDSAVYLCASSVEQEAFFGQGTRLTVV.

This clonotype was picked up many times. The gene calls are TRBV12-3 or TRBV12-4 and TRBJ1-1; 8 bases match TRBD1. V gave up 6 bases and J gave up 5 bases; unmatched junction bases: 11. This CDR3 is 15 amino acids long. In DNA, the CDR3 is TGTGCCAGCAGCCCTAGACAGGGGATATCTACTGAAGCTTTCTTT. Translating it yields CASSPRQGISTEAFF.

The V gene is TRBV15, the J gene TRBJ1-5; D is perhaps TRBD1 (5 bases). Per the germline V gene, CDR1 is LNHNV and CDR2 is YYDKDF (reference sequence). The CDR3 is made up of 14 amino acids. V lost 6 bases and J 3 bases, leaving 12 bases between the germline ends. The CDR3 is CATRDQGNNQPQHF. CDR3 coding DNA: TGTGCCACCAGGGACCAGGGCAACAATCAGCCCCAGCATTTT.

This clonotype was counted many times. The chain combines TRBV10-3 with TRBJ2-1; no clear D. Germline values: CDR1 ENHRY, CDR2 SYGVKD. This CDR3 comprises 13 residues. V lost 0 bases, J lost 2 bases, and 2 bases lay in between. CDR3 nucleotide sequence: TGTGCCATCAGTGAGTCAACCTACAATGAGCAGTTCTTC. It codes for CAISESTYNEQFF.

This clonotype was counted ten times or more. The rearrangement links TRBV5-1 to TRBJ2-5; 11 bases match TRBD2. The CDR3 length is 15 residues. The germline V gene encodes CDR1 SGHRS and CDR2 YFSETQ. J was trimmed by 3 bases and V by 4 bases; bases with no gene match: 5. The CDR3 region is CASSLSGGAEETQYF. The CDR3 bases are TGCGCCAGCAGCCTTAGCGGGGGGGCTGAAGAGACCCAGTACTTC.

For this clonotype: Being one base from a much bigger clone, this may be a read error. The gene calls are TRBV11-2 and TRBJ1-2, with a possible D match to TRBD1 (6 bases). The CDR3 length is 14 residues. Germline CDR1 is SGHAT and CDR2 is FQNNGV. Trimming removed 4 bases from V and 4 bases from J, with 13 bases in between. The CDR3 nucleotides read TGTGCCAGCAGCTCCCCAGGGGAAGGCTATGGCTACACCTTC. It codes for CASSSPGEGYGYTF.

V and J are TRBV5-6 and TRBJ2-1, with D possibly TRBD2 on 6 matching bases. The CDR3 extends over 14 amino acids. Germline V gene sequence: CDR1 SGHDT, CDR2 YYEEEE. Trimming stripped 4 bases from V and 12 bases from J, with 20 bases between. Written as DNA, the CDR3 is TGTGCCAGCAGCCCGCGCCGGGGGAACAACGTGCAGTTCTTC. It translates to CASSPRRGNNVQFF.

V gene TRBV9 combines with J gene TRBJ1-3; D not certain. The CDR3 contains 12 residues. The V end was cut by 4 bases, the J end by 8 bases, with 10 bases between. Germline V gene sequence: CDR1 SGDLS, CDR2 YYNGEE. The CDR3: CASSPGRYTIYF. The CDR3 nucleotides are TGTGCCAGCAGCCCCGGGAGGTACACCATATATTTT.

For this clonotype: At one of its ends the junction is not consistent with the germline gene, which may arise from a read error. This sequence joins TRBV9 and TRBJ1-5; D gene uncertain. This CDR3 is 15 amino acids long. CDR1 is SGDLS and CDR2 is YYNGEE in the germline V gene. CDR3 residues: CARSVGPNSNQPQHF. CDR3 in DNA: TGTGCCCGCAGCGTAGGACCGAATAGCAATCAGCCCCAGCATTTT.

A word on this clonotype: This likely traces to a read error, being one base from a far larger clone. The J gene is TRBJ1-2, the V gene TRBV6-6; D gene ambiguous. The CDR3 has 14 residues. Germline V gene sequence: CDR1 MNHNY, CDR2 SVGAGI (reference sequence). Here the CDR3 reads CANSAGSGMARYTF. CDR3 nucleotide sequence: TGTGCCAACAGTGCGGGGTCGGGTATGGCTAGGTACACCTTC.

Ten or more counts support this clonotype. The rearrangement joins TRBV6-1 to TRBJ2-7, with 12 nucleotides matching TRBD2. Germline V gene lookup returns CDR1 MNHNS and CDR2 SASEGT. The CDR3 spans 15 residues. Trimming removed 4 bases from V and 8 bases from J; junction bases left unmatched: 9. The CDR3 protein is CASSVTLAGGRKQYF. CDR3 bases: TGTGCCAGCAGTGTCACTCTAGCGGGGGGGCGGAAGCAGTACTTC.